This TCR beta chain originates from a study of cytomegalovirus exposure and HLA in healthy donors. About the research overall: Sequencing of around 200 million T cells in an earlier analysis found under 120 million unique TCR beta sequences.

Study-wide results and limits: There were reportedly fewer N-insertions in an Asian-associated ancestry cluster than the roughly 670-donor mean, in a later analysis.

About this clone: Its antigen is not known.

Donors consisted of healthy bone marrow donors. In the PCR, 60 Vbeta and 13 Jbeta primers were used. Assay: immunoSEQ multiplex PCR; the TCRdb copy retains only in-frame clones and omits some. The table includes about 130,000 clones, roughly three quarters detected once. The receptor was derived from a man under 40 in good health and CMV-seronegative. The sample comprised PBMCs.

CDR3 in DNA: TGTGCCATCAGTGATCAACCGGGACAGTTTAGCAATCAGCCCCAGCATTTT. Protein: CAISDQPGQFSNQPQHF. This chain links TRBV10-3 with TRBJ1-5; 7 bases line up with TRBD1. The CDR3 has 17 amino acids. Germline CDR1 and CDR2: ENHRY and SYGVKD. The trim removed 3 bases at V and 0 bases at J, leaving 8 bases unmatched.